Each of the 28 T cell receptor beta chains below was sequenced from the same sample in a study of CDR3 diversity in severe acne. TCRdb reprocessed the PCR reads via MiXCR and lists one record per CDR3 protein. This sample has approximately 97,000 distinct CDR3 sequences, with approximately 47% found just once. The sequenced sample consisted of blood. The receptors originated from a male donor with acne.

The CDR3 loop is CASNFVQGASETQYF. The CDR3 DNA reads TGTGCCAGCAACTTTGTCCAGGGGGCGAGTGAGACCCAGTACTTC. This chain links TRBV7-8 with TRBJ2-5, with 8 bases aligning to TRBD1. The CDR3 loop spans 15 amino acids. Germline V lookup: CDR1 SGHVS, CDR2 FQNEAQ. V lost 7 bases to trimming and J lost 5 bases; unmatched junction nucleotides: 12.

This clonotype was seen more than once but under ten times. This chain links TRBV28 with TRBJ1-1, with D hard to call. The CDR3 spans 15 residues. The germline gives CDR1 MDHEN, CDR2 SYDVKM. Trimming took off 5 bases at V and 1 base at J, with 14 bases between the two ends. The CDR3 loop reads CASSPNSLSNTEAFF. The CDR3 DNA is TGTGCCAGCAGTCCCAACAGTCTCTCGAACACTGAAGCTTTCTTT.

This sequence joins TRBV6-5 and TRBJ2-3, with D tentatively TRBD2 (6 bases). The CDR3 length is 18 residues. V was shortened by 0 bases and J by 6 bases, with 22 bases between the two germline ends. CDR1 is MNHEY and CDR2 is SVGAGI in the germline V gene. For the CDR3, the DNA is TGTGCCAGCAGTTACTCGATTGGGGCAGGGAGGAGGGTGGATACGCAGTATTTT. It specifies CASSYSIGAGRRVDTQYF.

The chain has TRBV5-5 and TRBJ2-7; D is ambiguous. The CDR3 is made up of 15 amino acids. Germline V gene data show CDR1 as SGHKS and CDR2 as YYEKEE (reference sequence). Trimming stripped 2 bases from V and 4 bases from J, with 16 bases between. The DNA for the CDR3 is TGTGCCAGCAGCTTAGCTCAGAGTAGCACGTACGAGCAGTACTTC. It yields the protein CASSLAQSSTYEQYF.

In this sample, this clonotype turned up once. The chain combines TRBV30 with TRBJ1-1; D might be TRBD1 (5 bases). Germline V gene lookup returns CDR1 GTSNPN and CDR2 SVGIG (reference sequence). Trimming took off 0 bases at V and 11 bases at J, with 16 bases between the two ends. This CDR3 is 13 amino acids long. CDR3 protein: CAWSVVEGRKAFF. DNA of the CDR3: TGTGCCTGGAGTGTCGTGGAGGGGCGAAAGGCTTTCTTT.

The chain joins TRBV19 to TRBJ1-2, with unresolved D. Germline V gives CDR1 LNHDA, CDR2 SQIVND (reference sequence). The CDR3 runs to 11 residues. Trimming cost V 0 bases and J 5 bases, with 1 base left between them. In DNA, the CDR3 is TGTGCCAGTAGTATAGAGTATGGCTACACCTTC. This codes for CASSIEYGYTF.

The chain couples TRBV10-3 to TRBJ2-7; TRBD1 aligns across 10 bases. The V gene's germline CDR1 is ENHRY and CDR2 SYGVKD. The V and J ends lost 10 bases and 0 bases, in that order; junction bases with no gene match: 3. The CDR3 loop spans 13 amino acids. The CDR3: CASGQGGSYEQYF. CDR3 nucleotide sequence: TGTGCCAGCGGACAGGGGGGCTCCTACGAGCAGTACTTC.

CDR3 bases: TGTGCCACCCAATCGAGACCGGAAGAGACCCAGTACTTC. Translating it yields CATQSRPEETQYF. The chain uses TRBV24-1 and TRBJ2-5; D call uncertain. Germline CDR1 and CDR2: KGHDR and SFDVKD. The ends were cut back, 9 bases at V and 3 bases at J, with 13 bases in the middle. This CDR3 has 13 amino acids.

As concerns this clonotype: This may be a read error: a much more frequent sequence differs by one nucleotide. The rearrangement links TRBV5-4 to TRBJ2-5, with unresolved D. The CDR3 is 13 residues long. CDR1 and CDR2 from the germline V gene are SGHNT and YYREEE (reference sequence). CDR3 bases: TGTGCCAGCAGCTTGACCGGGCTTGAGACCCGGTACTTC. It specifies CASSLTGLETRYF.

The CDR3 DNA sequence: TGTGCCAGCAGGGGGGGGGGAGCCCAAACCTACGAGCAGTACTTC. Its translation: CASRGGGAQTYEQYF. This chain connects TRBV6-5 to TRBJ2-7, with 7 bases that match TRBD2. This CDR3 region has 15 residues. With V trimmed by 6 bases and J by 2 bases, 10 bases remained unmatched. Germline V gene sequence: CDR1 MNHEY, CDR2 SVGAGI.

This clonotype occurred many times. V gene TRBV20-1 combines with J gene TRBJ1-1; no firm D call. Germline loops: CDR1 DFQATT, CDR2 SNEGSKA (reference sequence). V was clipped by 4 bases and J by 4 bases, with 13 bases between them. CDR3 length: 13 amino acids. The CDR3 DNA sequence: TGCAGTGCTATACCGCTCGGCAGCACTGAAGCTTTCTTT. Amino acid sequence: CSAIPLGSTEAFF.

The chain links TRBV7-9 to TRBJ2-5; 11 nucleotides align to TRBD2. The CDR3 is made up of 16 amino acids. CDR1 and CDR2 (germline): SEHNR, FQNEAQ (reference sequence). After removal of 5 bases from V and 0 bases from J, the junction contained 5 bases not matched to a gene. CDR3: CASSPTSGKYQETQYF. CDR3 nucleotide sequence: TGTGCCAGCAGCCCGACTAGCGGGAAGTACCAAGAGACCCAGTACTTC.

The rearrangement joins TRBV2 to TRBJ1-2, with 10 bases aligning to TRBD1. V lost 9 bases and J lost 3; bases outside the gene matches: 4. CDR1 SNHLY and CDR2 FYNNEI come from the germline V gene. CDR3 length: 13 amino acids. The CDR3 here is CARGQGTDYGYTF. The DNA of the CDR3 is TGTGCCAGGGGACAGGGGACCGACTATGGCTACACCTTC. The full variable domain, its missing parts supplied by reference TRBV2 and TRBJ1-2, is EPEVTQTPSHQVTQMGQEVILRCVPISNHLYFYWYRQILGQKVEFLVSFYNNEISEKSEIFDDQFSVERPDGSNFTLKIRSTKLEDSAMYFCARGQGTDYGYTFGSGTRLTVV.

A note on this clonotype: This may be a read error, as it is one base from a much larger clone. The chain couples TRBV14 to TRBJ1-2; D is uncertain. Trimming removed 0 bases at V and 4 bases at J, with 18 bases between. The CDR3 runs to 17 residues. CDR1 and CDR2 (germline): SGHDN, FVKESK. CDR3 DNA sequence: TGTGCCAGCAGCCAAGATCTAGGGATGGGATCCCCCTATGGCTACACCTTC. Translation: CASSQDLGMGSPYGYTF.

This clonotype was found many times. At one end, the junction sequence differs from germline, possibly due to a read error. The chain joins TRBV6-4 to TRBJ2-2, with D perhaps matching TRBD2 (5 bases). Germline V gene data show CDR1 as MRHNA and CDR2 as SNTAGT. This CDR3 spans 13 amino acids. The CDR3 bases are TGTGCCAGCAGTGAGGGGAACACCGGGAAGCTGTTTTTT. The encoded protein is CASSEGNTGKLFF.

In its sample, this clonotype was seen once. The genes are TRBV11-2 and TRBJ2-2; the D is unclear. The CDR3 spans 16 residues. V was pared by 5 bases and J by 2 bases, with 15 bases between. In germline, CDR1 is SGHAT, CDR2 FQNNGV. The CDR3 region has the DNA TGTGCCAGCAGCCCAGTGATAGGCATAAACACCGGGGAGCTGTTTTTT. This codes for CASSPVIGINTGELFF. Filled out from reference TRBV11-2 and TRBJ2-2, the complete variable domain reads EAGVAQSPRYKIIEKRQSVAFWCNPISGHATLYWYQQILGQGPKLLIQFQNNGVVDDSQLPKDRFSAERLKGVDSTLKIQPAKLEDSAVYLCASSPVIGINTGELFFGEGSRLTVL.

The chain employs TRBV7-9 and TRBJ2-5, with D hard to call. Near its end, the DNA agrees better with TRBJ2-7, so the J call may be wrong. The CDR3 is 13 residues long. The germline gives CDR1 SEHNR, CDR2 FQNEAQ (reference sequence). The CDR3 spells CASSFSTEYEQYF. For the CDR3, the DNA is TGTGCCAGCAGCTTCAGTACAGAGTACGAGCAGTACTTC.

The CDR3 nucleotides read TGTGCCAGCTCACCCGGACAGGGAAACACTGAAGCTTTCTTT. This codes for CASSPGQGNTEAFF. V gene TRBV18 combines with J gene TRBJ1-1; 8 bases are a match to TRBD1. The V gene's germline CDR1 is KGHSH and CDR2 LQKENI. The CDR3 totals 14 residues. The V segment lost 3 bases and the J segment 2 bases; nucleotides outside the gene matches: 2.

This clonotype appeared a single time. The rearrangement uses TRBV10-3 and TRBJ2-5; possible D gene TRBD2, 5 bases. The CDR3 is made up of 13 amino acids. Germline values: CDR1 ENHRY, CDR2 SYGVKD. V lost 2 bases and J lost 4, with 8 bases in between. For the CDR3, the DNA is TGTGCCATCAGTGAGAGAGGAGGAGAGACCCAGTACTTC. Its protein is CAISERGGETQYF.

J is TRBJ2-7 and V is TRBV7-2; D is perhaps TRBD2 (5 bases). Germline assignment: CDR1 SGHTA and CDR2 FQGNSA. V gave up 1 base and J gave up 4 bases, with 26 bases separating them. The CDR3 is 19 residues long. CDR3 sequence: CASSLGLEEASLPAYEQYF. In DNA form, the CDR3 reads TGTGCCAGCAGCTTAGGTTTGGAGGAAGCCTCCCTCCCAGCTTACGAGCAGTACTTC.

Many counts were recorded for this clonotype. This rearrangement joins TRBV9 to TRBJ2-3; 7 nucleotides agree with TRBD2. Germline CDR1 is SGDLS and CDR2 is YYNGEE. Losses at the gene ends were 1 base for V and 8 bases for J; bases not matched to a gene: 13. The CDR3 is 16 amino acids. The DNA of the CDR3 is TGTGCCAGCAGCGTAACCGGGACTATGGCGGGGAGTACGCAGTATTTT. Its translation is CASSVTGTMAGSTQYF.

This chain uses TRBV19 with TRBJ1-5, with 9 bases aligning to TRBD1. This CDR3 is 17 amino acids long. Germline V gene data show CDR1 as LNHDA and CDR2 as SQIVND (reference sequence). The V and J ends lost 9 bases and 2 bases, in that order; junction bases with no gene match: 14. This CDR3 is CASDDGTGLPGNQPQHF. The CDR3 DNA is TGTGCCAGCGACGACGGGACAGGGCTACCGGGCAATCAGCCCCAGCATTTT.

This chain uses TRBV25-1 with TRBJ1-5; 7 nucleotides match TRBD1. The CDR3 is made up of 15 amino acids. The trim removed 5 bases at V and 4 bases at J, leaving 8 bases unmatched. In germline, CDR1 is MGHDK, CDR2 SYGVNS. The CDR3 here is CASSYDRARNQPQHF. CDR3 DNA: TGTGCCAGCAGTTACGACAGGGCCAGGAATCAGCCCCAGCATTTT.

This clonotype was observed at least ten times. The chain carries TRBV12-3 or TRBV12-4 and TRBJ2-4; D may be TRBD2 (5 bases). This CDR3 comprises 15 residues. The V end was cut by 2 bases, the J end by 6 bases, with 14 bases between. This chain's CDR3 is CASSLRTGLRNIQYF. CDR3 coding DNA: TGTGCCAGCAGTTTACGGACGGGATTGAGAAACATTCAGTACTTC.

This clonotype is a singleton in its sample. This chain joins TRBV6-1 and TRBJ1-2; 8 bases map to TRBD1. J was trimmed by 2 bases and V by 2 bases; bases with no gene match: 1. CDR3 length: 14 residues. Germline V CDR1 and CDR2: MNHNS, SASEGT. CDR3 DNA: TGTGCCAGCAGTGAAAGACAGGGGAACTATGGCTACACCTTC. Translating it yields CASSERQGNYGYTF.

The CDR3 DNA follows: TGTGCCAGCAGCCATCTAGCGGGGTCCTACGAGCAGTACTTC. Translating it yields CASSHLAGSYEQYF. The chain recombines TRBV7-2 with TRBJ2-7; 9 positions agree with TRBD2. Germline-derived CDR1 and CDR2 are SGHTA and FQGNSA. The CDR3 spans 14 residues. After removal of 5 bases from V and 1 base from J, the junction contained 3 bases not matched to a gene.

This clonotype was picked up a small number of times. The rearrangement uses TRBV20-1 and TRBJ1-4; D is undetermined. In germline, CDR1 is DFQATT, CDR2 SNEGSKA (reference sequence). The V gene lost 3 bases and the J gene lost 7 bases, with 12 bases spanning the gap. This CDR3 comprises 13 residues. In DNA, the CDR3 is TGCAGTGCTAGGCGGAACCAACTTGAAAAACTGTTTTTT. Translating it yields CSARRNQLEKLFF.

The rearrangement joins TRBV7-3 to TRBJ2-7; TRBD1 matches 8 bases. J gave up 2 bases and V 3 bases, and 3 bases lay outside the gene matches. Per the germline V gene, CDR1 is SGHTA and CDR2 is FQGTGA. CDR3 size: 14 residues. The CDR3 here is CASSFTGGTYEQYF. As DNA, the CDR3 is TGTGCCAGCAGCTTTACAGGGGGAACCTACGAGCAGTACTTC.